Below, 21 T cell receptor beta chains from the same sample are listed, as sequenced in a study of beta chain features in type 1 diabetes. No antigens are known for them. Study observations and caveats: Shorter TCRB CDR3s, moderately but significantly so, marked every one of the four CD4+ subsets in Type 1 diabetes patients.

Sequencing targeted expressed TCRB transcripts, as all isolated RNA had been reverse transcribed. Method: immunoSEQ multiplex PCR; TCRdb's copy keeps in-frame clones and lacks some. Seen here are some 640,000 clones, roughly an eighth observed once, and the top ten hold just under 0.04%. The sequenced sample consisted of naive CD4+ T cells from blood. Source of these receptors: a man younger than 30 with type 1 diabetes.

In this sample, this clone turned up a few times. V usage is TRBV30 and J usage is TRBJ2-5, with unresolved D. Germline-derived CDR1 and CDR2 are GTSNPN and SVGIG (reference sequence). This CDR3 spans 13 amino acids. Trimming stripped 0 bases from V and 1 base from J, with 6 bases between. The CDR3 DNA is TGTGCCTGGAGTGTACTCCGCCAAGAGACCCAGTACTTC. Residues: CAWSVLRQETQYF. The full variable domain, completed using reference TRBV30 and TRBJ2-5, is SQTIHQWPATLVQPVGSPLSLECTVEGTSNPNLYWYRQAAGRGLQLLFYSVGIGQISSEVPQNLSASRPQDRQFILSSKKLLLSDSGFYLCAWSVLRQETQYFGPGTRLLVL.

This clone came up a few times. The rearrangement uses TRBV7-9 and TRBJ2-1; D gene unclear. Per the germline V gene, CDR1 is SEHNR and CDR2 is FQNEAQ (reference sequence). V lost 4 bases to trimming and J lost 12 bases, with 19 bases between them. The CDR3 is 14 residues long. CDR3 in DNA: TGTGCCAGCAGCTCCCTAGTGAGCACACGGAGGCAGTTCTTC. This codes for CASSSLVSTRRQFF.

This clone came up a few times. This specimen includes other DNA sequences encoding the same CDR3. This CDR3 is CAWSAGGNQPQHF. The CDR3 region has the DNA TGTGCCTGGAGTGCGGGGGGCAATCAGCCCCAGCATTTT. The V gene is TRBV30, the J gene TRBJ1-5; D may be TRBD1 (5 bases). The CDR3 is 13 amino acids. The V end lost 1 base, the J end lost 2 bases, and 6 bases lay between the germline ends. Per the germline V gene, CDR1 is GTSNPN and CDR2 is SVGIG (reference sequence).

In its sample, this clone was seen a few times. J is TRBJ2-1 and V is TRBV28; TRBD1 agrees at 8 bases. The germline V gene has CDR1 MDHEN and CDR2 SYDVKM. The V gene end was trimmed by 6 bases and the J gene end by 7 bases; junction bases not matched to a gene: 8. The CDR3 is 14 amino acids. The DNA for the CDR3 is TGTGCCAGCAGGCCGACAGGGGAGGCGAATGAGCAGTTCTTC. Amino acid sequence: CASRPTGEANEQFF.

This clone was seen a handful of times. This chain links TRBV27 with TRBJ1-5; D is unclear. V was clipped by 6 bases and J by 5 bases, with 17 bases between them. This CDR3 region has 15 residues. From germline, CDR1 is MNHEY and CDR2 SMNVEV (reference sequence). CDR3 nucleotides: TGTGCCAGCAGCCCATCCAACATTGATTATCAGCCCCAGCATTTT. Its translation is CASSPSNIDYQPQHF.

This rearrangement joins TRBV18 to TRBJ2-3, with D unclear. The CDR3 totals 14 residues. Germline lookup yields CDR1 KGHSH and CDR2 LQKENI. With 4 bases removed from V and 0 bases from J, the gap between germline ends came to 8 bases. The CDR3 DNA reads TGTGCCAGCTCACGAGGAACAAGCACAGATACGCAGTATTTT. Protein sequence: CASSRGTSTDTQYF.

This clone was detected a few times. The chain uses TRBV5-4 and TRBJ2-1; D is undetermined. The ends were cut back, 1 base at V and 0 bases at J, with 5 bases in the middle. The CDR3 totals 14 residues. Germline-derived CDR1 and CDR2 are SGHNT and YYREEE (reference sequence). The CDR3 DNA is TGTGCCAGCAGCTTGACAGTCTCCTACAATGAGCAGTTCTTC. Translating gives CASSLTVSYNEQFF.

This clone occurred a few times. As DNA, the CDR3 is TGTGCCAGCAGTTCCCGTCCCCACACTGAAGCTTTCTTT. It codes for CASSSRPHTEAFF. The chain links TRBV6-1 to TRBJ1-1; D remains unclear. This CDR3 is built from 13 residues. Between the trimmed V and J ends, which lost 5 bases and 3 bases, there was a span of 10 bases. Per the germline V gene, CDR1 is MNHNS and CDR2 is SASEGT.

V gene TRBV6-5 combines with J gene TRBJ2-2, with no clear D. CDR1 MNHEY and CDR2 SVGAGI come from the germline V gene. This CDR3 comprises 16 residues. Deletions cut 3 bases from V and 3 bases from J, with 14 bases between. The CDR3 bases are TGTGCCAGCAGTTATAAGTACGTCAGAGACACCGGGGAGCTGTTTTTT. Amino acids: CASSYKYVRDTGELFF.

The rearrangement joins TRBV29-1 to TRBJ2-3; D is ambiguous. Germline values: CDR1 SQVTM, CDR2 ANQGSEA. The CDR3 has 13 amino acids. The V gene lost 2 bases and the J gene lost 2 bases, with 8 bases spanning the gap. The CDR3 protein is CSVENPITDTQYF. CDR3 bases: TGCAGCGTTGAAAACCCGATCACAGATACGCAGTATTTT.

This rearrangement joins TRBV2 to TRBJ1-5; D gene unclear. CDR1 is SNHLY, CDR2 FYNNEI, per germline. The V and J ends lost 5 bases and 0 bases respectively, with 11 bases between them. CDR3 length: 15 amino acids. The CDR3 loop reads CASSKGSNSNQPQHF. DNA for the CDR3: TGTGCCAGCAGTAAAGGTTCGAATAGCAATCAGCCCCAGCATTTT.

The V gene is TRBV29-1, the J gene TRBJ1-2; tentative D call: TRBD1 (5 bases). The V gene's germline CDR1 is SQVTM and CDR2 ANQGSEA. The CDR3 length is 11 residues. The V and J ends lost 8 bases and 8 bases respectively, with 15 bases between them. The CDR3 here is CSFRQGSGYTF. DNA for the CDR3: TGCAGCTTCCGCCAGGGATCGGGCTACACCTTC.

This clone occurred a few times. This specimen includes other DNA sequences encoding the same CDR3. The chain has TRBV30 and TRBJ1-5; the D is unclear. Germline loops: CDR1 GTSNPN, CDR2 SVGIG (reference sequence). The CDR3 has 13 amino acids. V lost 1 base to trimming and J lost 0 bases, with 4 bases between them. DNA for the CDR3: TGTGCCTGGAGTGGCACTAGCAATCAGCCCCAGCATTTT. Protein sequence: CAWSGTSNQPQHF.

In DNA form, the CDR3 reads TGTGCCTGGAGTGTAAACAGGGGTCAGCCCCAGCATTTT. It codes for CAWSVNRGQPQHF. The genes are TRBV30 and TRBJ1-5; 7 bases align to TRBD1. V dropped 0 bases and J dropped 6; count of bases not matched to a gene: 2. This CDR3 spans 13 amino acids. Per the germline V gene, CDR1 is GTSNPN and CDR2 is SVGIG (reference sequence).

The chain has TRBV28 and TRBJ1-2, with 11 bases fitting TRBD1. Germline V gene lookup returns CDR1 MDHEN and CDR2 SYDVKM. The CDR3 runs 13 residues. V gave up 6 bases and J gave up 6 bases; unmatched junction bases: 3. The CDR3 reads CASRGQGDNGYTF. For the CDR3, the DNA is TGTGCCAGCAGGGGACAGGGGGATAATGGCTACACCTTC.

This chain joins TRBV9 and TRBJ1-1; D possibly corresponds to TRBD1 (6 bases). V lost 3 bases to trimming and J lost 7 bases, with 16 bases between them. There are 14 residues in the CDR3. In germline, CDR1 is SGDLS, CDR2 YYNGEE. CDR3 sequence (DNA): TGTGCCAGCAGCGCCAGGACAGATAGGGATGAAGCTTTCTTT. This encodes CASSARTDRDEAFF.

This clone has only a few counts. The J gene is TRBJ2-1, the V gene TRBV19, with TRBD2 as a possible D gene (5 bases). Germline CDR1 LNHDA, CDR2 SQIVND (reference sequence). This CDR3 region has 15 residues. Deletions cut 7 bases from V and 6 bases from J, with 19 bases between. The CDR3 DNA reads TGTGCCAGTACCTCAGCGGTCACTGCAGGCAATGAGCAGTTCTTC. Amino acid sequence: CASTSAVTAGNEQFF.

This clone was observed a few times. The sample holds other DNA sequences that translate to the same CDR3. The gene calls are TRBV28 and TRBJ1-3, with 8 bases matching TRBD1. Germline V gene lookup returns CDR1 MDHEN and CDR2 SYDVKM. This CDR3 has 15 amino acids. With V trimmed by 4 bases and J by 3 bases, 5 bases remained unmatched. The CDR3 nucleotides are TGTGCCAGCAGTTCCGGACAGGGAAGTGGAAACACCATATATTTT. Residues: CASSSGQGSGNTIYF.

Only a few counts were recorded for this clone. This sequence joins TRBV7-2 and TRBJ1-6; 8 nucleotides match TRBD1. CDR1 is SGHTA, CDR2 FQGNSA, per germline. CDR3 length: 14 amino acids. V gave up 6 bases and J gave up 9 bases; unmatched junction bases: 7. The CDR3 DNA reads TGTGCCAGCAGGGCAGGGGGCGAGGTTTCACCCCTCCACTTT. It yields the protein CASRAGGEVSPLHF.

The gene calls are TRBV29-1 and TRBJ1-1, with D possibly being TRBD1 (6 bases). Trimming took 7 bases from V and 1 from J, leaving 19 bases between them. The CDR3 extends over 15 amino acids. The germline gives CDR1 SQVTM, CDR2 ANQGSEA. The CDR3 here is CSATGWDYKNTEAFF. CDR3 nucleotides: TGCAGCGCTACAGGGTGGGATTACAAGAACACTGAAGCTTTCTTT. Based on the CDR3 plus reference TRBV29-1 and TRBJ1-1, the full variable domain is SAVISQKPSRDICQRGTSLTIQCQVDSQVTMMFWYRQQPGQSLTLIATANQGSEATYESGFVIDKFPISRPNLTFSTLTVSNMSPEDSSIYLCSATGWDYKNTEAFFGQGTRLTVV.

The gene calls are TRBV18 and TRBJ2-2; a weak D match, TRBD1 (5 bases). Germline V lookup: CDR1 KGHSH, CDR2 LQKENI. The CDR3 is 15 amino acids. V was cut by 0 bases and J by 2 bases, with 7 bases left in between. In nucleotides, the CDR3 is TGTGCCAGCTCACCACCCGGACAAAACACCGGGGAGCTGTTTTTT. Amino acids: CASSPPGQNTGELFF.